This TCR beta chain was profiled in a study of molecular identifiers for immune sequencing clone quantification. Overall study results and limits: Around 940,000 naive cells reportedly did not prevent detection of spiked Jurkat TCR RNA from one cell.

Preparation of the bulk TCR libraries relied on previously described methods and listed TCR primers. In TCRdb, the PCR reads were re-called with MiXCR into one record per CDR3 protein. The sample includes about 510,000 distinct CDR3 sequences, 25% of them seen just once. Germline V gene sequence: CDR1 SEHNR, CDR2 FQNEAQ (reference sequence). Unmatched junction bases numbered 8, after V lost 5 bases and J lost 3 bases. The CDR3 is made up of 15 amino acids. This clonotype was recorded a few times. The antigen remains undetermined. This chain joins TRBV7-9 and TRBJ1-1, with 8 bases identical to TRBD1. This clonotype was obtained from a human donor in good health. Some libraries in this study had Jurkat cell RNA spiked in. Sequencing input: naive CD8+ T cells from blood, with Jurkat cell RNA spiked in. Subset specified: FACS-sorted CD8+CD4-CCR7+CD45RA+ naive T cells. This chain's CDR3 is CASSEGGQGYTEAFF. For the CDR3, the DNA is TGTGCCAGCAGCGAAGGCGGACAGGGTTACACTGAAGCTTTCTTT.